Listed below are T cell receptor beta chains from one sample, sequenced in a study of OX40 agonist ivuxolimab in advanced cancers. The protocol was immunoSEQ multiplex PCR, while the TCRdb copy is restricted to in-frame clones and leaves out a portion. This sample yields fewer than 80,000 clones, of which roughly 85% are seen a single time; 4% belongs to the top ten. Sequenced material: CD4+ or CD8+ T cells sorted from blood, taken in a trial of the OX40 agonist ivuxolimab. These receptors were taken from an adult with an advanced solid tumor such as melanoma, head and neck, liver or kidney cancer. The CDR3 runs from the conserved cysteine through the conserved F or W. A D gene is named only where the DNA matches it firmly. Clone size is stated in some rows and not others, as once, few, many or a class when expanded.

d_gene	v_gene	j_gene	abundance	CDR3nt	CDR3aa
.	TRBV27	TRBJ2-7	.	TGTGCCAGCAGTTTGAGGGTGACTTCGACCTACCTTTACGAGCAGTACTTC	CASSLRVTSTYLYEQYF
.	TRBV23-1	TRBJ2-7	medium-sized	TGCGCCAGCAGTCAATCCCGGGGGGCCGACTACGAGCAGTACTTC	CASSQSRGADYEQYF
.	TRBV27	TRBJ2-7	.	TGTGCCATTCCGGATTACCCGTGGGCCCCCCACTACGAGCAGTACTTC	CAIPDYPWAPHYEQYF
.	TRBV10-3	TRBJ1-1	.	TGTGCCATCAGTGTCAGTAGAGAGAACACTGAAGCTTTCTTT	CAISVSRENTEAFF
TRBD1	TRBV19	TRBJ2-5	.	TGTGCCAGTAAGGACGACAGGGGGATAGAGACCCAGTACTTC	CASKDDRGIETQYF
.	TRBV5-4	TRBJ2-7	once	TGTGCCAGCAGCTTGTATAAAAATCACGAGCAGTACTTC	CASSLYKNHEQYF
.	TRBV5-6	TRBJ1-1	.	TGTGCCAGCAGCAGAAGGACACTTGAAGCTTTCTTT	CASSRRTLEAFF
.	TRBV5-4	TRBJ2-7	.	TGTGCCAGCAGCCCAATCCGGGGGCGGGGGACGGGCGAGCAGTACTTC	CASSPIRGRGTGEQYF
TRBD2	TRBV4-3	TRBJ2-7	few	TGCGCCAGCAGCCGATTCATGGGAGGGGCCGAGCAGTACTTC	CASSRFMGGAEQYF
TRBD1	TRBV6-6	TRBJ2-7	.	TGTGCCAGCAGTGACAGGGGCGGGTACGAGCAGTACTTC	CASSDRGGYEQYF
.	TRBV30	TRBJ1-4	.	TGTGCCTGGAGTGGGAGCGCTGAAAAACTGTTTTTT	CAWSGSAEKLFF
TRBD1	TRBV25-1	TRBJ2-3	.	TGTGCCAGCAGTGCCCGGGACAGGGGTGTGTGGGATACGCAGTATTTT	CASSARDRGVWDTQYF
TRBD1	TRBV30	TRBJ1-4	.	TGTGCCTGGAGTGTCGACAGGGTGGCAACTAATGAAAAACTGTTTTTT	CAWSVDRVATNEKLFF
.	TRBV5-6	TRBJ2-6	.	TGTGCCAGCAGCTGGAAACAGTTCAGCTCTGGGGCCAACGTCCTGACTTTC	CASSWKQFSSGANVLTF
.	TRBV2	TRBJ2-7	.	TGTGCCAGCGGAGGGTTGGGCTACGAGCAGTACTTC	CASGGLGYEQYF
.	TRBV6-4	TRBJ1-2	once	TGTGCCAGCAGTGACTCTACCGGACGATATGGCTACACCTTC	CASSDSTGRYGYTF
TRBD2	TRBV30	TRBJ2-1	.	TGTGCCTGGAGTCAACTAGCGGGTCCATACAATGAGCAGTTCTTC	CAWSQLAGPYNEQFF
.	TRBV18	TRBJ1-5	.	TGTGCCAGCTCACCACAGAGCACCACCTATAGCAATCAGCCCCAGCATTTT	CASSPQSTTYSNQPQHF
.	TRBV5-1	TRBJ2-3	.	TGCGCCAGCAGCTTGGCCCGGGGCAGAGGCACAGATACGCAGTATTTT	CASSLARGRGTDTQYF
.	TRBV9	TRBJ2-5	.	TGTGCCAGCAGCGCGTGGGGAGGCGAGACCCAGTACTTC	CASSAWGGETQYF
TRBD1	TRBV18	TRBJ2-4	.	TGTGCCAGCTCACCACCAAGTCCAGGGGGCCAAAACATTCAGTACTTC	CASSPPSPGGQNIQYF
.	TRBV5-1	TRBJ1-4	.	TGCGCCAGCAGTTACGGAGGAGTTAATGAAAAACTGTTTTTT	CASSYGGVNEKLFF
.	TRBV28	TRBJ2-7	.	TGTGCCAGCAGTTTAGGGGGGGGCCGGGAGCAGTACTTC	CASSLGGGREQYF
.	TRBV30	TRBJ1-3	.	TGTGCCTGGATCATCAGCTCTGGAAACACCATATATTTT	CAWIISSGNTIYF
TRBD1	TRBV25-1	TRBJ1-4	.	TGTGCCAGCGCTAAACAGGGGCAGGCTAATGAAAAACTGTTTTTT	CASAKQGQANEKLFF
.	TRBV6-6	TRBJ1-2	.	TGTGCCAGCAGTTACGACCGGGGGAACTATGGCTACACCTTC	CASSYDRGNYGYTF
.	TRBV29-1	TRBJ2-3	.	TGCAGCGTTGAAGCGTGGGGTTTCGGAGAAGATACGCAGTATTTT	CSVEAWGFGEDTQYF
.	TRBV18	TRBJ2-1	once	TGTGCCAGCTCACCGGGACTTAGCTCCTACAATGAGCAGTTCTTC	CASSPGLSSYNEQFF
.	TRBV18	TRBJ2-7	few	TGTGCCAGCTCACCAGGAGGAGGAGGTATAGAGCAGTACTTC	CASSPGGGGIEQYF
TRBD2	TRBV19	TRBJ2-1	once	TGTGCCAGTAGATCTGGACTAGCGGGAGGAGGGAGCTCCTACAATGAGCAGTTCTTC	CASRSGLAGGGSSYNEQFF
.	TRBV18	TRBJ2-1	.	TGTGCCAGCTCACCACCGTCCGCGGAGCAGTTCTTC	CASSPPSAEQFF
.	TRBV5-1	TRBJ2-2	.	TGCGCCAGCAGCTGGCCACAGACCGGGGAGCTGTTTTTT	CASSWPQTGELFF
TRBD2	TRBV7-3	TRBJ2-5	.	TGTGCCAGCAGCCCCGGACTAGCCGCAGGGACCCAGTACTTC	CASSPGLAAGTQYF
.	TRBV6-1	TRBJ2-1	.	TGTGCCAGCGGATATAATGAGCAGTTCTTC	CASGYNEQFF
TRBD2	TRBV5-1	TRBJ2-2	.	TGCGCCAGCAGCTTTACTAGCGGACCCACCGGGGAGCTGTTTTTT	CASSFTSGPTGELFF
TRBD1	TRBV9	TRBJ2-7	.	TGTGCCAGCAGCGTATCCGGGACAGGGTTATACGAGCAGTACTTC	CASSVSGTGLYEQYF
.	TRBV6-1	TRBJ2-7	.	TGTGCCAGCAGGGGCGTAGGCCCCACGGAGCAGTACTTC	CASRGVGPTEQYF
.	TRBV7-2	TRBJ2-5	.	TGTGCCAGCAGCTCACAAGAGACCCAGTACTTC	CASSSQETQYF
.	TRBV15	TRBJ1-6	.	TGTGCCACCAGCAGAGATGTGTCTGTCTCTTCACCCCTCCACTTT	CATSRDVSVSSPLHF
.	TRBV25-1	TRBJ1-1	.	TGTGCCAGCAGTGAAGGGGGGGCGGTGGTAGGCACTGAAGCTTTCTTT	CASSEGGAVVGTEAFF
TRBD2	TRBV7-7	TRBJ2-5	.	TGTGCCAGCAGCTTGGGAGGGCGGTTGGAGACCCAGTACTTC	CASSLGGRLETQYF
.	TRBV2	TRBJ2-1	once	TGTGCCAGCAGCGTCCTAGAAAGCTCCTACAATGAGCAGTTCTTC	CASSVLESSYNEQFF
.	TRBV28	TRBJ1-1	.	TGTGCCATCACCACGGCGGGAACTGAAGCTTTCTTT	CAITTAGTEAFF
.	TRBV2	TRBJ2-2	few	TGTGCCAGCAGAGGGAATGCGAACACCGGGGAGCTGTTTTTT	CASRGNANTGELFF
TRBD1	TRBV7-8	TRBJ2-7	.	TGTGCCAGCAGCCCTCGACAGGGGCCCTCATACGAGCAGTACTTC	CASSPRQGPSYEQYF
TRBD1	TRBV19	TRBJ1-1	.	TGTGCCAGTATACTCACAGGGGGGCGGGTAAGCACTGAAGCTTTCTTT	CASILTGGRVSTEAFF
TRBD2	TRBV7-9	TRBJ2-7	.	TGTGCCAGCAGCCGGCCACTAGCGACACTATTCTCCTACGAGCAGTACTTC	CASSRPLATLFSYEQYF
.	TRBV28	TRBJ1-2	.	TGTGCCAGCAGCTCTCCAGGCTATGGCTACACCTTC	CASSSPGYGYTF
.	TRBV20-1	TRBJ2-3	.	TGCAGTGCTAGGTATATAGATACGCAGTATTTT	CSARYIDTQYF
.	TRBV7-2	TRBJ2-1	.	TGTGCCAGCAGCCGCGGGACGAGCTCCTACAATGAGCAGTTCTTC	CASSRGTSSYNEQFF
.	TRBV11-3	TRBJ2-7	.	TGTGCCAGCAAGGCCGCGGGCCCTCTATCCGAGCAGTACTTC	CASKAAGPLSEQYF
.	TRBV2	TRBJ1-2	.	TGTGCCAGCAGTGCCCTGGGGCAGGGCTATGGCTACACCTTC	CASSALGQGYGYTF
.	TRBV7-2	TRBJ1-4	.	TGTGCCAGCAGCGCCTGGGACCCTGGCTTGGAAAAACTGTTTTTT	CASSAWDPGLEKLFF
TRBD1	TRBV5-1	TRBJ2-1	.	TGCGCCAGCAACGGACAGGGTCCCCGCAATGAGCAGTTCTTC	CASNGQGPRNEQFF
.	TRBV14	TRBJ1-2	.	TGTGCCAGCAGCCAAGATACCGGGACAATGCTGAATGGCTACACCTTC	CASSQDTGTMLNGYTF
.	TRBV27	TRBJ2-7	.	TGTGCCAGCAGTTTTGTGGCTCTGGGGTACGAGCAGTACTTC	CASSFVALGYEQYF
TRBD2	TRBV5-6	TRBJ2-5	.	TGTGCCAGCAGCCGGAGGGCTAGCGGGCGACAAGAGACCCAGTACTTC	CASSRRASGRQETQYF
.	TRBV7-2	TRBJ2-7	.	TGTGCCAGCAGCTTAATTGGAGGGGGGGCCGCCTACGAGCAGTACTTC	CASSLIGGGAAYEQYF
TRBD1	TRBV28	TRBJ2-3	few	TGTGCCAGCAGTTTCCTCGGACAGGGTCTGAAGTATTTT	CASSFLGQGLKYF
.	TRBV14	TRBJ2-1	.	TGTGCCAGCAGCCAACGGAATGAGCAGTTCTTC	CASSQRNEQFF